These T cell receptor beta chains were read from a single sample in a study of blood T cell repertoires in COVID-19. Assay: immunoSEQ multiplex PCR; the TCRdb copy retains only in-frame clones and omits some. The profile shows roughly 240,000 clones, around 82% of them singletons. Material: PBMCs or T cells enriched from blood (not recorded which). The receptors originated from a woman in her thirties or forties who had been exposed to COVID-19. CDR3s include the opening cysteine and the closing phenylalanine or tryptophan. Each record gives: V gene, D gene, J gene, clone size, CDR3 DNA, CDR3 protein. A D gene is named only where the DNA matches it firmly. Clone size is stated in some rows and not others, as once, few, many or a class when expanded.

v_call: TRBV5-6
d_call: NA
j_call: TRBJ1-3
clone_size: NA
cdr3_nt: TGTGCCAGCAGCCCCCAGGCCAGGGCCGGAAACACCATATATTTT
cdr3_aa: CASSPQARAGNTIYF

v_call: TRBV7-9
d_call: TRBD1
j_call: TRBJ1-2
clone_size: NA
cdr3_nt: TGTGCCAGCAGCACCCAACAGGGGCCGCACACCTTC
cdr3_aa: CASSTQQGPHTF

v_call: TRBV28
d_call: TRBD2
j_call: TRBJ2-3
clone_size: NA
cdr3_nt: TGTGCCAGCAACCCCGAGCGGGGGGCGGGAGATACGCAGTATTTT
cdr3_aa: CASNPERGAGDTQYF

v_call: TRBV5-1
d_call: TRBD1
j_call: TRBJ2-1
clone_size: NA
cdr3_nt: TGCGCCAGCAGCATCCGGGACAGTTACAATGAGCAGTTCTTC
cdr3_aa: CASSIRDSYNEQFF

v_call: TRBV7-2
d_call: TRBD1
j_call: TRBJ1-2
clone_size: NA
cdr3_nt: TGTGCCAGCAGCTCCGGACAGGGCTACAACTATGGCTACACCTTC
cdr3_aa: CASSSGQGYNYGYTF

v_call: TRBV7-3
d_call: TRBD2
j_call: TRBJ2-1
clone_size: once
cdr3_nt: TGTGCCAGCAGCTTACGGGGGGAATTCTACAATGAGCAGTTCTTC
cdr3_aa: CASSLRGEFYNEQFF

v_call: TRBV10-3
d_call: TRBD2
j_call: TRBJ2-5
clone_size: few
cdr3_nt: TGTGCCATCAGTGAGCTTACTAGCGGGGGGTCGGGAGAGACCCAGTACTTC
cdr3_aa: CAISELTSGGSGETQYF

v_call: TRBV3-1/TRBV3-2
d_call: TRBD1
j_call: TRBJ1-2
clone_size: NA
cdr3_nt: TGTGCCAGCAGCCAAGGAACCACGGGACAGCGCTATGGCTACACCTTC
cdr3_aa: CASSQGTTGQRYGYTF

v_call: TRBV11-2
d_call: NA
j_call: TRBJ1-1
clone_size: NA
cdr3_nt: TGTGCCAGCAGCTCCGGTGTGAACACTGAAGCTTTCTTT
cdr3_aa: CASSSGVNTEAFF

v_call: TRBV7-2
d_call: NA
j_call: TRBJ1-2
clone_size: NA
cdr3_nt: TGTGCCAGCAGACCGCAGATGGGGGCCGGCTACACCTTC
cdr3_aa: CASRPQMGAGYTF

v_call: TRBV19
d_call: NA
j_call: TRBJ2-7
clone_size: NA
cdr3_nt: TGTGCCAGTAGTATAGGGCCAGGCAGCGGGCAGTACTTC
cdr3_aa: CASSIGPGSGQYF

v_call: TRBV5-1
d_call: NA
j_call: TRBJ2-3
clone_size: NA
cdr3_nt: TGCGCCAGCAGCCCTCAGGGGAGCACTAGCACAGATACGCAGTATTTT
cdr3_aa: CASSPQGSTSTDTQYF

v_call: TRBV5-5
d_call: NA
j_call: TRBJ2-3
clone_size: NA
cdr3_nt: TGTGCCAGCAGCTTTTCTGGGGGGAGAGATACGCAGTATTTT
cdr3_aa: CASSFSGGRDTQYF

v_call: TRBV6-5
d_call: TRBD1
j_call: TRBJ1-6
clone_size: NA
cdr3_nt: TGTGCCAGCAATCGCAGGGGGCAGGGTTCACCCCTCCACTTT
cdr3_aa: CASNRRGQGSPLHF

v_call: TRBV12-5
d_call: TRBD1
j_call: TRBJ2-1
clone_size: NA
cdr3_nt: TGTGCTAGTGGTCCAGGGGGCAGCTGGGACTTGTCCTACAATGAGCAGTTCTTC
cdr3_aa: CASGPGGSWDLSYNEQFF

v_call: TRBV7-3
d_call: NA
j_call: TRBJ1-3
clone_size: NA
cdr3_nt: TGTGCCAGCAGCTTAATCGGGGGGCCTGGAAACACCATATATTTT
cdr3_aa: CASSLIGGPGNTIYF

v_call: TRBV24-1
d_call: NA
j_call: TRBJ2-2
clone_size: NA
cdr3_nt: TGTGCCCATAGAAAGGAGGGTAACACCGGGGAGCTGTTTTTT
cdr3_aa: CAHRKEGNTGELFF

v_call: TRBV5-1
d_call: TRBD1
j_call: TRBJ2-7
clone_size: NA
cdr3_nt: TGCGCCAGCAGCCTGCGGACAGGGGGGGACGAGCAGTACTTC
cdr3_aa: CASSLRTGGDEQYF

v_call: TRBV13
d_call: NA
j_call: TRBJ2-1
clone_size: NA
cdr3_nt: TGTGCCAGCAGCTTATACAGCGGCTCCTACAATGAGCAGTTCTTC
cdr3_aa: CASSLYSGSYNEQFF

v_call: TRBV4-2
d_call: NA
j_call: TRBJ2-2
clone_size: NA
cdr3_nt: TGTGCCAGCACCAGGGACTCGACCGGGGAGCTGTTTTTT
cdr3_aa: CASTRDSTGELFF

v_call: TRBV2
d_call: TRBD2
j_call: TRBJ2-5
clone_size: NA
cdr3_nt: TGTGCCAACCAGCGCGGGGGGCCGGGGGAGACCCAGTACTTC
cdr3_aa: CANQRGGPGETQYF

v_call: TRBV12-3/TRBV12-4
d_call: TRBD1
j_call: TRBJ1-2
clone_size: NA
cdr3_nt: TGTGCCAGCAATGACAGGGGCTATGGCTACACCTTC
cdr3_aa: CASNDRGYGYTF

v_call: TRBV19
d_call: NA
j_call: TRBJ2-2
clone_size: few
cdr3_nt: TGTGCCAGTATGCAGGCCGGGGAGCTGTTTTTT
cdr3_aa: CASMQAGELFF

v_call: TRBV3-1/TRBV3-2
d_call: NA
j_call: TRBJ1-3
clone_size: NA
cdr3_nt: TGTGCCAGCAGCCAAGTGGGGCCTGGAAACACCATATATTTT
cdr3_aa: CASSQVGPGNTIYF

v_call: TRBV7-2
d_call: NA
j_call: TRBJ1-6
clone_size: NA
cdr3_nt: TGTGCCAGCAGCAAAGATCTCCGCAACTCTTCACCCCTCCACTTT
cdr3_aa: CASSKDLRNSSPLHF

v_call: TRBV3-1/TRBV3-2
d_call: TRBD2
j_call: TRBJ2-3
clone_size: NA
cdr3_nt: TGTGCCAGCAGCCCGGCGCGGGGGGGAGGAACAGATACGCAGTATTTT
cdr3_aa: CASSPARGGGTDTQYF

v_call: TRBV27
d_call: TRBD1
j_call: TRBJ2-5
clone_size: NA
cdr3_nt: TGTGCCAGCAGTACCCGGACAGGGGGGAGTCCGGAGACCCAGTACTTC
cdr3_aa: CASSTRTGGSPETQYF

v_call: TRBV6-5
d_call: NA
j_call: TRBJ1-1
clone_size: NA
cdr3_nt: TGTGCCAGCATCAAACAGGGTCACACTGAAGCTTTCTTT
cdr3_aa: CASIKQGHTEAFF

v_call: TRBV28
d_call: NA
j_call: TRBJ1-5
clone_size: few
cdr3_nt: TGTGCCAGCGGCCAGTATAACAATCAGCCCCAGCATTTT
cdr3_aa: CASGQYNNQPQHF

v_call: TRBV10-3
d_call: NA
j_call: TRBJ1-1
clone_size: NA
cdr3_nt: TGTGCCATCAGCACCGGGAGGAACACTGAAGCTTTCTTT
cdr3_aa: CAISTGRNTEAFF

v_call: TRBV24-1
d_call: TRBD2
j_call: TRBJ2-7
clone_size: NA
cdr3_nt: TGTGCCACCAGTGATACTGGACTAGCGGGAAGGGAGCAGTACTTC
cdr3_aa: CATSDTGLAGREQYF

v_call: TRBV3-1/TRBV3-2
d_call: TRBD1
j_call: TRBJ1-5
clone_size: NA
cdr3_nt: TGTGCCAGACCCCCGTGGAGGGGGCTTAGTCAGCCCCAGCATTTT
cdr3_aa: CARPPWRGLSQPQHF

v_call: TRBV6-5
d_call: TRBD1
j_call: TRBJ2-7
clone_size: NA
cdr3_nt: TGTGCCAGCAGTCCCGGACAGGGGGCGGGACACGAGCAGTACTTC
cdr3_aa: CASSPGQGAGHEQYF

v_call: TRBV5-6
d_call: NA
j_call: TRBJ1-4
clone_size: NA
cdr3_nt: TGTGCCAGCAGCTTGACGCAGGGGACCGGGGAAAAACTGTTTTTT
cdr3_aa: CASSLTQGTGEKLFF

v_call: TRBV6-5
d_call: NA
j_call: TRBJ1-1
clone_size: NA
cdr3_nt: TGTGCCAGCAGTTCCTATTCAACAGTGAACACTGAAGCTTTCTTT
cdr3_aa: CASSSYSTVNTEAFF

v_call: TRBV18
d_call: TRBD2
j_call: TRBJ2-3
clone_size: NA
cdr3_nt: TGTGCCAGCTCATCTCTAGCGGGGGTCCCAGATACGCAGTATTTT
cdr3_aa: CASSSLAGVPDTQYF

v_call: TRBV28
d_call: NA
j_call: TRBJ1-4
clone_size: NA
cdr3_nt: TGTGCCAGCCTCGAGGGCATAAAGGAAAAACTGTTTTTT
cdr3_aa: CASLEGIKEKLFF

v_call: TRBV6-5
d_call: NA
j_call: TRBJ1-6
clone_size: NA
cdr3_nt: TGTGCCAGCAGGCCGACAGGTGCTGATAATTCACCCCTCCACTTT
cdr3_aa: CASRPTGADNSPLHF

v_call: TRBV4-2
d_call: TRBD2
j_call: TRBJ2-5
clone_size: few
cdr3_nt: TGTGCCAGCAGCCTACTAGCGGGGAGGCACGAGACCCAGTACTTC
cdr3_aa: CASSLLAGRHETQYF

v_call: TRBV6-6
d_call: NA
j_call: TRBJ1-5
clone_size: once
cdr3_nt: TGTGCCAGCAGTCGCCCCGCTGGGGGGGCGCTCAATCAGCCCCAGCATTTT
cdr3_aa: CASSRPAGGALNQPQHF

v_call: TRBV5-1
d_call: NA
j_call: TRBJ2-3
clone_size: NA
cdr3_nt: TGCGCCAGCAGCTTGGCTCAGGGGAATACGCAGTATTTT
cdr3_aa: CASSLAQGNTQYF

v_call: TRBV7-6
d_call: NA
j_call: TRBJ2-3
clone_size: NA
cdr3_nt: TGTGCCAGCAGCTTAAGGCAGGGGGGTGAGGTGACAGATACGCAGTATTTT
cdr3_aa: CASSLRQGGEVTDTQYF

v_call: TRBV19
d_call: NA
j_call: TRBJ1-1
clone_size: once
cdr3_nt: TGTGCCAGTAGACGCCGCGCAGAGCGACGGGTGAACACTGAAGCTTTCTTT
cdr3_aa: CASRRRAERRVNTEAFF

v_call: TRBV29-1
d_call: TRBD1
j_call: TRBJ1-1
clone_size: NA
cdr3_nt: TGCAGCGTTGATAGGGGGCTGCGGGGGAACACTGAAGCTTTCTTT
cdr3_aa: CSVDRGLRGNTEAFF

v_call: TRBV11-1
d_call: NA
j_call: TRBJ1-2
clone_size: NA
cdr3_nt: TGTGCCAGCAGCTTAGCGGGCCCAGGCATATACGGCTACACCTTC
cdr3_aa: CASSLAGPGIYGYTF

v_call: TRBV28
d_call: TRBD1
j_call: TRBJ2-3
clone_size: few
cdr3_nt: TGTGCCAGCAGCCAACAGGACAGGCCGGGGACAGATACGCAGTATTTT
cdr3_aa: CASSQQDRPGTDTQYF

v_call: TRBV27
d_call: TRBD1
j_call: TRBJ2-7
clone_size: NA
cdr3_nt: TGTGCCAGCTCCCGGGACAGGAACTCCTACGAGCAGTACTTC
cdr3_aa: CASSRDRNSYEQYF

v_call: TRBV5-1
d_call: TRBD1
j_call: TRBJ1-1
clone_size: NA
cdr3_nt: TGCGCCAGCAGCTTTGGGGCAGGGGGCGTAGGCACTGAAGCTTTCTTT
cdr3_aa: CASSFGAGGVGTEAFF

v_call: TRBV28
d_call: TRBD1
j_call: TRBJ1-2
clone_size: NA
cdr3_nt: TGTGCCAGCAGTGGGGACAGACACCATTATGGCTACACCTTC
cdr3_aa: CASSGDRHHYGYTF

v_call: TRBV4-1
d_call: NA
j_call: TRBJ2-1
clone_size: NA
cdr3_nt: TGCGCCAGCAGCCAAGGGGAGTACAATGAGCAGTTCTTC
cdr3_aa: CASSQGEYNEQFF

v_call: TRBV29-1
d_call: TRBD1
j_call: TRBJ1-1
clone_size: NA
cdr3_nt: TGCAGCGCGGGACAGGGAGACACTGAAGCTTTCTTT
cdr3_aa: CSAGQGDTEAFF

v_call: TRBV19
d_call: NA
j_call: TRBJ1-5
clone_size: once
cdr3_nt: TGTGCCAGTAGTCGGACCGGGTCCCAGGGGCAGCCCCAGCATTTT
cdr3_aa: CASSRTGSQGQPQHF

v_call: TRBV5-8
d_call: NA
j_call: TRBJ2-6
clone_size: NA
cdr3_nt: TGTGCCAGCAGCCACGCAGACAGGCGAGGGGCCAACGTCCTGACTTTC
cdr3_aa: CASSHADRRGANVLTF

v_call: TRBV29-1
d_call: NA
j_call: TRBJ1-6
clone_size: NA
cdr3_nt: TGCAGCGCGCGAGCGACAGCAAATTCACCCCTCCACTTT
cdr3_aa: CSARATANSPLHF

v_call: TRBV19
d_call: NA
j_call: TRBJ1-6
clone_size: NA
cdr3_nt: TGTGCCACCTCCCTACCCAGGGCAGGTAATTCACCCCTCCACTTT
cdr3_aa: CATSLPRAGNSPLHF

v_call: TRBV5-8
d_call: NA
j_call: TRBJ1-1
clone_size: NA
cdr3_nt: TGTGCCAGCAGCTCGCCCGGGCCAGGGGTGTTCTTT
cdr3_aa: CASSSPGPGVFF

v_call: TRBV7-2
d_call: NA
j_call: TRBJ2-3
clone_size: once
cdr3_nt: TGTGCCAGCAGCTTATCCATCCTTGGCGGCTTTCCAGATACGCAGTATTTT
cdr3_aa: CASSLSILGGFPDTQYF

v_call: TRBV20-1
d_call: NA
j_call: TRBJ2-3
clone_size: NA
cdr3_nt: TGCAGTGCTAGTGGTGGCCTAGCGTCAGATACGCAGTATTTT
cdr3_aa: CSASGGLASDTQYF

v_call: TRBV7-9
d_call: NA
j_call: TRBJ2-3
clone_size: NA
cdr3_nt: TGTGCCAGCAGCTTAGGGCAGGAAAAAACAGATACGCAGTATTTT
cdr3_aa: CASSLGQEKTDTQYF

v_call: TRBV19
d_call: TRBD2
j_call: TRBJ2-7
clone_size: NA
cdr3_nt: TGTGCCAGTAGTAACCAGGGAGGGTTAGGGGACGAGCAGTACTTC
cdr3_aa: CASSNQGGLGDEQYF